Listed below are T cell receptor beta chains from one sample, sequenced in a study of graft-versus-host responses after intestinal transplantation. TCRdb keeps only in-frame clones here, not all; method: immunoSEQ multiplex PCR. The sample has just under 100,000 clones; over 75% are singletons. This sample comprised PBMCs, obtained 453 days after intestinal transplant. The receptors were gathered from a human patient who received an intestinal transplant, so some T cells may come from the graft donor. CDR3s include the opening cysteine and the closing phenylalanine or tryptophan. The D gene is left open where the match is weak. Some rows mark clone size as missing; the rest say once, few, many or name a class of expanded clone.

j_call: TRBJ2-7
cdr3_length: 11
clone_size: few
d_call: -
v_call: TRBV10-2
cdr3_nt: TGCGCCAGCAGTACAGGCTACGAGCAGTACTTC
cdr3_aa: CASSTGYEQYF

j_call: TRBJ1-1
cdr3_length: 13
clone_size: -
d_call: -
v_call: TRBV6-5
cdr3_nt: TGTGCCAGCAGTGCTGCAGGGAACACTGAAGCTTTCTTT
cdr3_aa: CASSAAGNTEAFF

j_call: TRBJ1-5
cdr3_length: 14
clone_size: -
d_call: TRBD1
v_call: TRBV4-1
cdr3_nt: TGCGCCAGCAGCTCTGGACAGGGAGGACAGCCCCAGCATTTT
cdr3_aa: CASSSGQGGQPQHF

j_call: TRBJ1-1
cdr3_length: 15
clone_size: -
d_call: -
v_call: TRBV27
cdr3_nt: TGTGCCAGCAGTTTATATGGGGCTCTGGCCACTGAAGCTTTCTTT
cdr3_aa: CASSLYGALATEAFF

j_call: TRBJ2-7
cdr3_length: 16
clone_size: -
d_call: TRBD1
v_call: TRBV7-2
cdr3_nt: TGTGCCAGCAGCTACCGTCCGGGACAGGGTTTGTACGAGCAGTACTTC
cdr3_aa: CASSYRPGQGLYEQYF

j_call: TRBJ2-4
cdr3_length: 15
clone_size: few
d_call: -
v_call: TRBV5-8
cdr3_nt: TGTGCCAGCAGCTTGGCCCCTTTAGCCAAAAACATTCAGTACTTC
cdr3_aa: CASSLAPLAKNIQYF

j_call: TRBJ1-6
cdr3_length: 12
clone_size: -
d_call: -
v_call: TRBV6-5
cdr3_nt: TGTGCCAGCAGTGAGACTACGGGACCCCTCCACTTT
cdr3_aa: CASSETTGPLHF

j_call: TRBJ1-4
cdr3_length: 15
clone_size: -
d_call: -
v_call: TRBV7-9
cdr3_nt: TGTGCCAGCAGCCCGGACCTAGTACTAAATGAAAAACTGTTTTTT
cdr3_aa: CASSPDLVLNEKLFF

j_call: TRBJ2-1
cdr3_length: 18
clone_size: once
d_call: TRBD2
v_call: TRBV9
cdr3_nt: TGTGCCAGCACCGAGACCGGGACTAGCGGGGGGAGAAACAATGAGCAGTTCTTC
cdr3_aa: CASTETGTSGGRNNEQFF

j_call: TRBJ1-2
cdr3_length: 15
clone_size: -
d_call: TRBD1
v_call: TRBV6-5
cdr3_nt: TGTGCCAGCAGTTACTCTCCAGGGGGGGACTATGGCTACACCTTC
cdr3_aa: CASSYSPGGDYGYTF